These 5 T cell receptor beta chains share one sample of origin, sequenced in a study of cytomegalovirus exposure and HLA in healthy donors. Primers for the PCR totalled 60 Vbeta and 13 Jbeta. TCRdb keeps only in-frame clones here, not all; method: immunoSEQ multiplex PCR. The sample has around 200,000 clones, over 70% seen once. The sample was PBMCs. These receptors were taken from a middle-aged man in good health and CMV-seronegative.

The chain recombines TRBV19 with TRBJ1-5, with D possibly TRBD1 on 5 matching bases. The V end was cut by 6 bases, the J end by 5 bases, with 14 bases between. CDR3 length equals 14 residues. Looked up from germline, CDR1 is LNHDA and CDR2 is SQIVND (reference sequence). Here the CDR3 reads CASSSMGLYQPQHF. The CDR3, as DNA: TGTGCCAGTAGCTCTATGGGGCTGTATCAGCCCCAGCATTTT.

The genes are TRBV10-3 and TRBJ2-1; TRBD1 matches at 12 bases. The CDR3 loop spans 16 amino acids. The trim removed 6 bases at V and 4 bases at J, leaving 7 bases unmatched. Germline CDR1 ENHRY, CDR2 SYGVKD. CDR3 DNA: TGTGCCATCAGGCCCGGGACAGGGGGCTCGTACAATGAGCAGTTCTTC. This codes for CAIRPGTGGSYNEQFF.

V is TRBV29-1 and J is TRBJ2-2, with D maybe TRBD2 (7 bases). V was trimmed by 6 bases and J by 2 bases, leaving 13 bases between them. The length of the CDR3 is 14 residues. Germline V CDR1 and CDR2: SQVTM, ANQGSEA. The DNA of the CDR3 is TGCAGCGTCCAAGGGGGGGGTAACACCGGGGAGCTGTTTTTT. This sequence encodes CSVQGGGNTGELFF.

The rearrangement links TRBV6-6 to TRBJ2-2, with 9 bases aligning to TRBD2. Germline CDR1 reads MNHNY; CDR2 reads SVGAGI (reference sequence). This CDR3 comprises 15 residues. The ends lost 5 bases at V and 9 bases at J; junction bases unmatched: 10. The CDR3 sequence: CASSAFAGGSWELFF. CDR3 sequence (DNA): TGTGCCAGCAGTGCATTCGCGGGGGGGTCCTGGGAGCTGTTTTTT.

The CDR3 region has the DNA TGTGCCAGCAGTGGGACAGGGAGATTCTACGAGCAGTACTTC. The encoded protein is CASSGTGRFYEQYF. The chain has TRBV5-6 and TRBJ2-7; 9 positions agree with TRBD1. The V gene end was trimmed by 5 bases and the J gene end by 3 bases; junction bases not matched to a gene: 6. The CDR3 runs to 14 residues. Per germline, CDR1 SGHDT and CDR2 YYEEEE.